These 28 T cell receptor beta chains originate from one sample sequenced in a study of cytomegalovirus exposure and HLA in healthy donors. The primer mix had 60 Vbeta and 13 Jbeta primers. Method: immunoSEQ multiplex PCR; TCRdb's copy keeps in-frame clones and lacks some. The table has a few hundred thousand clones, 80% to 90% seen once. Sequencing input: PBMCs. The receptors originated from a man younger than 40 in good health and CMV-seronegative.

This clone was observed a handful of times. The chain carries TRBV27 and TRBJ1-6; a possible D gene is TRBD1 (6 bases). Trimming stripped 3 bases from V and 7 bases from J, with 13 bases between. Germline loops: CDR1 MNHEY, CDR2 SMNVEV (reference sequence). This CDR3 region has 15 residues. The CDR3 sequence: CASSFLDRSNSPLHF. The CDR3 region has the DNA TGTGCCAGCAGTTTCCTAGACAGGTCAAATTCACCCCTCCACTTT.

The CDR3 here is CASAVRGNTEAFF. The CDR3 DNA reads as TGCGCCAGCGCCGTCAGGGGGAACACTGAAGCTTTCTTT. V gene TRBV5-1 combines with J gene TRBJ1-1; TRBD1 is a possible D gene (6 bases). The CDR3 covers 13 residues. Germline V gene lookup returns CDR1 SGHRS and CDR2 YFSETQ. Trimming shortened V by 7 bases and J by 1 base, and 11 bases separated the two germline ends.

The chain uses TRBV11-2 and TRBJ2-7; tentative D call: TRBD2 (5 bases). Trimming cost V 6 bases and J 4 bases, with 19 bases left between them. Germline CDR1 SGHAT, CDR2 FQNNGV. The CDR3 contains 15 residues. CDR3 DNA sequence: TGTGCCAGCAGGGAGAGGGCGTTTGGACCTTACGAGCAGTACTTC. As protein: CASRERAFGPYEQYF.

This chain uses TRBV2 with TRBJ2-3; TRBD2 aligns across 7 bases. Germline-derived CDR1 and CDR2 are SNHLY and FYNNEI. V was clipped by 11 bases and J by 9 bases; unmatched bases: 5. CDR3 length equals 10 residues. The CDR3 DNA follows: TGTGCCGCCCGGGAGGACACGCAGTATTTT. Translation: CAAREDTQYF.

V and J are TRBV15 and TRBJ1-5; weak D call: TRBD1 (5 bases). V lost 0 bases, J lost 8 bases, and 14 bases lay in between. Germline V gene data show CDR1 as LNHNV and CDR2 as YYDKDF (reference sequence). This CDR3 is built from 15 residues. The CDR3 is CATSRDRGGIEPQHF. The DNA of the CDR3 is TGTGCCACCAGCAGAGATAGGGGTGGAATAGAGCCCCAGCATTTT.

The V and J genes are TRBV6-5 and TRBJ2-5; the match to TRBD1 covers 10 bases. The J call may be incorrect, as the DNA end agrees better with TRBJ2-7. Germline V gene lookup returns CDR1 MNHEY and CDR2 SVGAGI. The CDR3 runs 15 residues. For the CDR3, the DNA is TGTGCCACCTCTCCTTCCGGGACAGGGGCGGGCGAGCAGTACTTC. Its protein is CATSPSGTGAGEQYF.

The count of this clone is one. The J gene is TRBJ1-1, the V gene TRBV6-1, with D maybe TRBD1 (6 bases). V lost 5 bases and J lost 6, with 7 bases in between. The CDR3 is 11 residues long. The germline V gene encodes CDR1 MNHNS and CDR2 SASEGT. CDR3 residues: CASSQGPEAFF. The CDR3 nucleotides are TGTGCCAGCAGTCAGGGGCCTGAAGCTTTCTTT.

The chain links TRBV5-6 to TRBJ1-5; no definite D call. This CDR3 spans 10 amino acids. V gave up 8 bases and J gave up 11 bases, with 11 bases separating them. Germline CDR1 is SGHDT and CDR2 is YYEEEE. In DNA form, the CDR3 reads TGTGCCAGTTTGCGGAAAGCCCAGCATTTT. It codes for CASLRKAQHF.

The rearrangement uses TRBV6-1 and TRBJ1-5; possible D gene TRBD1, 5 bases. The ends were cut back, 5 bases at V and 6 bases at J, with 14 bases in the middle. Germline V gene sequence: CDR1 MNHNS, CDR2 SASEGT. The CDR3 covers 14 residues. Written as DNA, the CDR3 is TGTGCCAGCAGTAGGGGCCAGGGCGTTCAGCCCCAGCATTTT. Its translation is CASSRGQGVQPQHF.

This chain connects TRBV7-8 to TRBJ2-1; TRBD2 matches at 11 bases. CDR3 length: 15 amino acids. After removal of 9 bases from V and 2 bases from J, the junction contained 6 bases not matched to a gene. CDR1 is SGHVS, CDR2 FQNEAQ, per germline. The CDR3 region has the DNA TGTGCCAGTATAGCGGGGGGGAACACCTACAATGAGCAGTTCTTC. This encodes CASIAGGNTYNEQFF.

In DNA, the CDR3 is TGTGCCAGCAGCGTAGGGAGGGCCTCCCAAAGCACAGATACGCAGTATTTT. It specifies CASSVGRASQSTDTQYF. The chain links TRBV9 to TRBJ2-3; tentative D call: TRBD2 (6 bases). V was pared by 0 bases and J by 0 bases, with 14 bases between. Looked up from germline, CDR1 is SGDLS and CDR2 is YYNGEE. CDR3 length equals 17 residues.

The V gene is TRBV19, the J gene TRBJ2-5; D might be TRBD2 (5 bases). Trimming removed 2 bases from V and 3 bases from J, with 7 bases in between. CDR1 and CDR2 from the germline V gene are LNHDA and SQIVND (reference sequence). The CDR3 runs to 13 residues. The CDR3 region has the DNA TGTGCCAGTAGTATACCCGGGAAAGAGACCCAGTACTTC. Its translation: CASSIPGKETQYF.

This clone was seen only once. The V gene is TRBV27, the J gene TRBJ1-2, with D possibly TRBD1 on 6 matching bases. The germline V and J ends were trimmed by 6 bases and 6 bases, with 20 bases remaining between them. CDR1 is MNHEY, CDR2 SMNVEV, per germline (reference sequence). The CDR3 loop spans 15 amino acids. CDR3 bases: TGTGCCAGCAGCCGTACAGGGAGAGGTTTAGATGGCTACACCTTC. Translation gives CASSRTGRGLDGYTF.

The rearrangement links TRBV2 to TRBJ2-5; 12 bases are shared with TRBD2. Looked up from germline, CDR1 is SNHLY and CDR2 is FYNNEI. V lost 7 bases, J lost 5 bases, and 8 bases stayed unmatched. CDR3 size: 15 residues. The CDR3 sequence is CASTLLAGGQETQYF. The CDR3 nucleotides read TGTGCCAGCACCCTACTAGCGGGGGGACAGGAGACCCAGTACTTC.

The CDR3 spells CASRYDRVSTYEQYF. The DNA for the CDR3 is TGCGCCAGCCGTTATGACAGGGTGTCCACCTACGAGCAGTACTTC. The genes are TRBV4-1 and TRBJ2-7; the match to TRBD1 covers 7 bases. V gave up 8 bases and J gave up 2 bases; unmatched junction bases: 12. Germline V gene sequence: CDR1 MGHRA, CDR2 YSYEKL. CDR3 length equals 15 residues.

This clone was observed once. The genes are TRBV7-2 and TRBJ2-7; a possible D gene is TRBD2 (6 bases). V was pared by 0 bases and J by 6 bases, with 15 bases between. The length of the CDR3 is 15 residues. Germline V lookup: CDR1 SGHTA, CDR2 FQGNSA. The CDR3 is CASSLAAEGRFEQYF. CDR3 nucleotides: TGTGCCAGCAGCTTAGCGGCGGAGGGGAGGTTCGAGCAGTACTTC. The complete variable domain, with remaining parts taken from reference TRBV7-2 and TRBJ2-7, reads GAGVSQSPSNKVTEKGKDVELRCDPISGHTALYWYRQSLGQGLEFLIYFQGNSAPDKSGLPSDRFSAERTGGSVSTLTIQRTQQEDSAVYLCASSLAAEGRFEQYFGPGTRLTVT.

The chain carries TRBV10-3 and TRBJ1-2; 8 bases align to TRBD1. CDR3 length equals 12 residues. The J segment lost 10 bases and the V segment lost 6 bases, leaving 7 bases of the junction unmatched. From germline, CDR1 is ENHRY and CDR2 SYGVKD. The DNA for the CDR3 is TGTGCCATCAGCCCCAGACAGGGGAACTACACCTTC. Translated: CAISPRQGNYTF.

The chain joins TRBV4-1 to TRBJ2-5, with TRBD1 as a possible D gene (6 bases). The end of the DNA is better explained by TRBJ2-7, so the J call may be wrong. The V gene's germline CDR1 is MGHRA and CDR2 YSYEKL. The CDR3 has 13 residues. The DNA for the CDR3 is TGCGCCAGCAGCCAAGTGGGACAAGGCGAGCAGTACTTC. Translation: CASSQVGQGEQYF.

This clone occurred a few times. The chain carries TRBV5-1 and TRBJ2-7; D might be TRBD1 (6 bases). The length of the CDR3 is 14 residues. Trimming removed 3 bases from V and 2 bases from J, with 12 bases in between. Germline V CDR1 and CDR2: SGHRS, YFSETQ. The CDR3 loop is CASSSSTGTYEQYF. The CDR3 DNA is TGCGCCAGCAGCTCCTCGACAGGAACCTACGAGCAGTACTTC.

The chain has TRBV6-5 and TRBJ1-1; D uncertain. Trimming pared 6 bases from V and 1 base from J, leaving 9 bases between. Germline CDR1 MNHEY, CDR2 SVGAGI. This CDR3 has 13 residues. CDR3 in amino acids: CASSPVGNTEAFF. The CDR3 coding sequence is TGTGCCAGCAGCCCGGTTGGGAACACTGAAGCTTTCTTT.

The chain employs TRBV5-1 and TRBJ2-5; D ambiguous. Germline V gene sequence: CDR1 SGHRS, CDR2 YFSETQ. This CDR3 region has 14 residues. V shed 1 base and J shed 2 bases, with 9 bases lying between them. Here the CDR3 DNA reads TGCGCCAGCAGCTTGAACACAGTACAAGAGACCCAGTACTTC. Residues: CASSLNTVQETQYF.

This chain connects TRBV28 to TRBJ1-4; weak D call: TRBD1 (6 bases). This CDR3 has 15 residues. Trimming removed 5 bases at V and 4 bases at J, with 14 bases between. From germline, CDR1 is MDHEN and CDR2 SYDVKM. The CDR3 region is CASSTPGASNEKLFF. Here the CDR3 DNA reads TGTGCCAGCAGTACCCCAGGGGCGAGTAATGAAAAACTGTTTTTT.

The CDR3 sequence: CASSQDILNTEAFF. The CDR3 bases are TGTGCCAGCAGCCAGGACATTCTGAACACTGAAGCTTTCTTT. The chain employs TRBV5-4 and TRBJ1-1, with a possible D match to TRBD1 (5 bases). The length of the CDR3 is 14 residues. The germline V and J ends were trimmed by 4 bases and 0 bases, with 10 bases remaining between them. CDR1 and CDR2 from the germline V gene are SGHNT and YYREEE (reference sequence).

The V call is TRBV4-1, the J call TRBJ2-2; D is unclear. The CDR3 contains 13 residues. Germline CDR1 is MGHRA and CDR2 is YSYEKL. V lost 1 base and J 5 bases, leaving 5 bases between the germline ends. CDR3 amino acids: CASSQGRTGELFF. In DNA form, the CDR3 reads TGCGCCAGCAGCCAAGGCCGGACCGGGGAGCTGTTTTTT.

The chain uses TRBV19 and TRBJ1-5, with D possibly matching TRBD1 (5 bases). V lost 7 bases and J 3 bases, leaving 13 bases between the germline ends. The CDR3 loop spans 14 amino acids. The germline CDR1 and CDR2 sequences are LNHDA and SQIVND (reference sequence). DNA of the CDR3: TGTGCCAGTAAAGCCCCCAGGGACAATCAGCCCCAGCATTTT. This gives the protein CASKAPRDNQPQHF.

This sequence joins TRBV10-1 and TRBJ2-5; 7 bases are shared with TRBD1. V shed 5 bases, J shed 6 bases, and the junction held 9 bases outside the gene matches. The CDR3 spans 14 residues. CDR1 and CDR2 (germline): WNHNN, SYGVQD (reference sequence). The CDR3 loop reads CASSLGRQGKTQYF. The CDR3 nucleotides read TGCGCCAGCAGTCTCGGGCGACAGGGAAAGACCCAGTACTTC.

J is TRBJ1-1 and V is TRBV28, with 8 bases that match TRBD1. The length of the CDR3 is 14 residues. Germline V gene sequence: CDR1 MDHEN, CDR2 SYDVKM. The J segment lost 0 bases and the V segment lost 6 bases, leaving 3 bases of the junction unmatched. CDR3 DNA sequence: TGTGCCAGCAGGCTGGGACAGGTGAACACTGAAGCTTTCTTT. It codes for CASRLGQVNTEAFF.

The J gene is TRBJ2-5, the V gene TRBV6-5; the match to TRBD1 covers 7 bases. The ends lost 8 bases at V and 2 bases at J; junction bases unmatched: 5. Germline V gene sequence: CDR1 MNHEY, CDR2 SVGAGI. CDR3 length equals 13 residues. CDR3 in amino acids: CASGDRFQETQYF. As DNA, the CDR3 is TGTGCCAGCGGGGACAGATTTCAAGAGACCCAGTACTTC.